Below, 9 T cell receptor beta chains from the same sample are listed, as sequenced in a study of blood T cell repertoires in COVID-19. The table came from immunoSEQ multiplex PCR; TCRdb's copy has only in-frame clones and leaves some out. The sample consists of roughly 150,000 clones, around 85% of them appearing once. The sequenced material came from peripheral blood. The receptors were sampled from a man of 80 years or more with COVID-19, enrolled during active disease.

The J gene is TRBJ2-5, the V gene TRBV7-6; tentative D call: TRBD2 (6 bases). V lost 2 bases, J lost 9 bases, and 16 bases lay in between. Per the germline V gene, CDR1 is SGHVS and CDR2 is FNYEAQ. CDR3 length: 14 amino acids. CDR3: CASSLSTSWRAQYF. The CDR3 DNA reads TGTGCCAGCAGCTTATCTACCTCCTGGAGGGCCCAGTACTTC. Full variable domain (rest looked up from reference TRBV7-6 and TRBJ2-5): GAGVSQSPRYKVTKRGQDVALRCDPISGHVSLYWYRQALGQGPEFLTYFNYEAQQDKSGLPNDRFSAERPEGSISTLTIQRTEQRDSAMYRCASSLSTSWRAQYFGPGTRLLVL.

The V gene is TRBV28, the J gene TRBJ1-4; TRBD1 might be the D (6 bases). Trimming left V 5 bases short and J 3 bases short, with 16 bases between. Germline values: CDR1 MDHEN, CDR2 SYDVKM. CDR3 length: 16 residues. The CDR3 protein is CASSPSGRGSNEKLFF. The CDR3 DNA reads as TGTGCCAGCAGTCCCTCTGGAAGGGGGTCTAATGAAAAACTGTTTTTT.

The chain employs TRBV19 and TRBJ1-1, with 9 bases fitting TRBD1. Germline V gives CDR1 LNHDA, CDR2 SQIVND (reference sequence). The CDR3 runs 15 residues. J lost 3 bases, V lost 1 base, and 3 bases had no gene match. CDR3 DNA sequence: TGTGCCAGTAGTATAGGGGACAGGGCGGACACTGAAGCTTTCTTT. Encoded protein: CASSIGDRADTEAFF.

V and J are TRBV5-1 and TRBJ1-4, with D perhaps TRBD1 (6 bases). The germline CDR1 and CDR2 sequences are SGHRS and YFSETQ. CDR3 length: 14 amino acids. The germline V and J ends were trimmed by 1 base and 3 bases, with 7 bases remaining between them. CDR3 loop: CASSLNRANEKLFF. CDR3 nucleotides: TGCGCCAGCAGCTTGAACAGGGCTAATGAAAAACTGTTTTTT.

V gene TRBV7-2 combines with J gene TRBJ2-5; 8 nucleotides align to TRBD1. The length of the CDR3 is 12 residues. CDR1 is SGHTA and CDR2 is FQGNSA in the germline V gene. J gave up 11 bases and V 6 bases, and 8 bases lay outside the gene matches. The CDR3 here is CASSLDRGRQYF. The CDR3 nucleotides read TGTGCCAGCAGTCTCGACAGGGGTCGTCAGTACTTC.

The chain is built from TRBV4-1 and TRBJ2-3; tentative D call: TRBD2 (5 bases). This CDR3 contains 15 residues. The germline V gene has CDR1 MGHRA and CDR2 YSYEKL. Trimming shortened V by 4 bases and J by 0 bases, and 11 bases separated the two germline ends. As DNA, the CDR3 is TGCGCCAGCAGCCCCTCCAGAGGGAGCACAGATACGCAGTATTTT. It yields the protein CASSPSRGSTDTQYF.

V is TRBV28 and J is TRBJ2-5, with a tentative D call TRBD1 (6 bases). Germline V CDR1 and CDR2: MDHEN, SYDVKM. The CDR3 extends over 13 amino acids. V was shortened by 6 bases and J by 2 bases, with 10 bases between the two germline ends. The CDR3 bases are TGTGCCAGCAGCTACGGACAGCAAGAGACCCAGTACTTC. Its protein product is CASSYGQQETQYF.

The rearrangement links TRBV5-1 to TRBJ1-2; 9 bases fit TRBD1. V shed 6 bases, J shed 8 bases, and the junction held 14 bases outside the gene matches. This CDR3 region has 15 residues. Germline V CDR1 and CDR2: SGHRS, YFSETQ. Here the CDR3 DNA reads TGCGCCAGCAATTCCGGGACAGGGCCTTCAGGGGGCTACACCTTC. Encoded protein: CASNSGTGPSGGYTF.

V is TRBV5-1 and J is TRBJ1-1, with TRBD1 matching over 7 bases. This CDR3 has 12 amino acids. With V trimmed by 4 bases and J by 8 bases, 5 bases remained unmatched. The germline V gene has CDR1 SGHRS and CDR2 YFSETQ. The CDR3 loop reads CASSLTGVEAFF. The CDR3 DNA reads as TGCGCCAGCAGCCTTACAGGGGTGGAAGCTTTCTTT.